These 3 T cell receptor beta chains share one sample of origin, sequenced in a study of blood T cell repertoires in COVID-19. The repertoire was sequenced with immunoSEQ multiplex PCR; TCRdb's copy has only in-frame clones and lacks some. The top ten clones hold about 6.1% of a sample with 76,000 or so clones, 90% to 95% of them seen once. Sequenced input: peripheral blood. These receptors came from a human donor in a cohort sampled during active COVID-19.

With respect to this clone: The same CDR3 arises from other DNA sequences in this sample as well. The chain has TRBV3-1 (or the pseudogene TRBV3-2) and TRBJ1-5; no clear D. V was clipped by 0 bases and J by 7 bases, with 13 bases between them. CDR3 size: 15 residues. Germline values: CDR1 LGHDT, CDR2 YNNKEL (reference sequence). DNA for the CDR3: TGTGCCAGCAGCCAAGATCTAACCGGAGGGCAGCCCCAGCATTTT. Protein product: CASSQDLTGGQPQHF.

The J gene is TRBJ1-5, the V gene TRBV18; 8 bases align to TRBD1. The CDR3 has 15 residues. V lost 6 bases to trimming and J lost 3 bases; unmatched junction nucleotides: 7. The V gene's germline CDR1 is KGHSH and CDR2 LQKENI. Here the CDR3 DNA reads TGTGCCAGCTCCCCGACAGGGGCCCTCAATCAGCCCCAGCATTTT. Its translation is CASSPTGALNQPQHF.

The V call is TRBV19, the J call TRBJ1-2; D call uncertain. Trimming removed 4 bases at V and 7 bases at J, with 13 bases between. Germline CDR1 is LNHDA and CDR2 is SQIVND (reference sequence). The CDR3 totals 13 residues. As DNA, the CDR3 is TGTGCCAGTAGTACTAACAACAGATCTGGCTACACCTTC. Its protein is CASSTNNRSGYTF.